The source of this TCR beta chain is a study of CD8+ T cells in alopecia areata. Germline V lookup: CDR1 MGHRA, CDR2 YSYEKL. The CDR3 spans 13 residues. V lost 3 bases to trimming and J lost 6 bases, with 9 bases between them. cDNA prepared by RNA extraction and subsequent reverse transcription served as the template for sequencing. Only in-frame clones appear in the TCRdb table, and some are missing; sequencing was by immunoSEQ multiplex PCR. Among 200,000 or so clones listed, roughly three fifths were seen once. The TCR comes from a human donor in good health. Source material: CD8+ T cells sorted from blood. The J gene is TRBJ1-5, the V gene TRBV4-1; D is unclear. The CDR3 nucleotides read TGCGCCAGCAGCCAGGGATTGGTTCAGCCCCAGCATTTT. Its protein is CASSQGLVQPQHF.